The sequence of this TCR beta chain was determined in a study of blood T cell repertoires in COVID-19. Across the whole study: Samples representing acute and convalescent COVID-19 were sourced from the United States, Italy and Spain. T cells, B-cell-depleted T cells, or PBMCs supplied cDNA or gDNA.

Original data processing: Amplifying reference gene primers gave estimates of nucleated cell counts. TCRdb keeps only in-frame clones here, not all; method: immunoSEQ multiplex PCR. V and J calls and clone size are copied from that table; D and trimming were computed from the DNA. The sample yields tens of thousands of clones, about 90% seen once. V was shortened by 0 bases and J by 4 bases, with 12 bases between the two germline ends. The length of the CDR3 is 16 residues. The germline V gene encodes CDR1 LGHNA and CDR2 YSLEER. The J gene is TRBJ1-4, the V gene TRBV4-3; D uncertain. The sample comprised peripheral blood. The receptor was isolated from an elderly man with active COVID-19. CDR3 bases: TGCGCCAGCAGCCAAGAACGTGGTGCGGGTAATGAAAAACTGTTTTTT. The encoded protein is CASSQERGAGNEKLFF.